These 11 T cell receptor beta chains came from one sample sequenced in a study of blood T cell repertoires in COVID-19. The data were produced by immunoSEQ multiplex PCR, yet TCRdb's version contains in-frame clones alone and is incomplete. The table includes about 64,000 clones, 75% to 85% detected once. The specimen was peripheral blood. These receptors came from a human donor in a cohort sampled during active COVID-19.

The V and J genes are TRBV5-1 and TRBJ2-7; 11 positions agree with TRBD2. Unmatched junction bases numbered 7, after V lost 4 bases and J lost 4 bases. The germline CDR1 and CDR2 sequences are SGHRS and YFSETQ. CDR3 length: 15 amino acids. The CDR3 nucleotides are TGCGCCAGCAGCCGCGATCTAGCGGGGGGTTACGAGCAGTACTTC. It translates to CASSRDLAGGYEQYF. Full variable domain (outside the CDR3, taken from reference TRBV5-1 and TRBJ2-7): KAGVTQTPRYLIKTRGQQVTLSCSPISGHRSVSWYQQTPGQGLQFLFEYFSETQRNKGNFPGRFSGRQFSNSRSEMNVSTLELGDSALYLCASSRDLAGGYEQYFGPGTRLTVT.

V gene TRBV7-6 combines with J gene TRBJ2-5; 9 bases are a match to TRBD1. Germline V gene data show CDR1 as SGHVS and CDR2 as FNYEAQ. V shed 7 bases and J 5 bases; nucleotides not matched to a gene: 14. The CDR3 is 16 residues long. In DNA form, the CDR3 reads TGTGCCAGCATTAAAAACGGACAGGGGCGTAAGGAGACCCAGTACTTC. Translated, it gives CASIKNGQGRKETQYF.

This clone showed up just once. The chain recombines TRBV6-4 with TRBJ2-7; D remains ambiguous. Germline V gives CDR1 MRHNA, CDR2 SNTAGT. The CDR3 runs to 9 residues. Trimming took off 11 bases at V and 7 bases at J, with 9 bases between the two ends. The CDR3 DNA reads TGTGCCTCAGCGTGGGAGCAGTACGTC. Translation: CASAWEQYV.

V gene TRBV7-2 combines with J gene TRBJ1-3, with 10 bases matching TRBD1. Per germline, CDR1 SGHTA and CDR2 FQGNSA. J lost 2 bases, V lost 6 bases, and 4 bases had no gene match. The CDR3 sequence is 15 residues long. The CDR3 region is CASSSDRGPGNTIYF. The CDR3 region has the DNA TGTGCCAGCAGTTCCGACAGGGGGCCTGGAAACACCATATATTTT.

The chain has TRBV27 and TRBJ1-1; tentatively, D is TRBD1 (5 bases). V lost 8 bases and J lost 1, with 17 bases in between. This CDR3 region has 15 residues. Germline V gives CDR1 MNHEY, CDR2 SMNVEV (reference sequence). CDR3 nucleotides: TGTGCCAGCCGGTGGGGGGGAAACTGGAACACTGAAGCTTTCTTT. Translating gives CASRWGGNWNTEAFF.

The rearrangement links TRBV29-1 to TRBJ1-1, with a tentative D call TRBD1 (5 bases). The CDR3 covers 15 residues. The V gene lost 1 base and the J gene lost 0 bases, with 12 bases spanning the gap. Germline V lookup: CDR1 SQVTM, CDR2 ANQGSEA. The CDR3 DNA follows: TGCAGCGTTGAAGGGGGCAGGGCTATGAACACTGAAGCTTTCTTT. Protein product: CSVEGGRAMNTEAFF. Supplemented by reference TRBV29-1 and TRBJ1-1, the full variable domain reads SAVISQKPSRDICQRGTSLTIQCQVDSQVTMMFWYRQQPGQSLTLIATANQGSEATYESGFVIDKFPISRPNLTFSTLTVSNMSPEDSSIYLCSVEGGRAMNTEAFFGQGTRLTVV.

The V and J genes are TRBV19 and TRBJ1-5, with 10 nucleotides matching TRBD1. The trim removed 5 bases at V and 7 bases at J, leaving 5 bases unmatched. There are 14 residues in the CDR3. Germline CDR1 reads LNHDA; CDR2 reads SQIVND (reference sequence). The chain's CDR3 is CASSLTGGGQPQHF. For the CDR3, the DNA is TGTGCCAGTAGTCTGACAGGGGGCGGACAGCCCCAGCATTTT. The variable domain in full, completed from reference TRBV19 and TRBJ1-5, reads DGGITQSPKYLFRKEGQNVTLSCEQNLNHDAMYWYRQDPGQGLRLIYYSQIVNDFQKGDIAEGYSVSREKKESFPLTVTSAQKNPTAFYLCASSLTGGGQPQHFGDGTRLSIL.

This clone has more than one count but fewer than ten. The gene calls are TRBV6-2 or TRBV6-3 and TRBJ2-3, with D possibly matching TRBD2 (7 bases). The CDR3 length is 15 residues. Germline V gives CDR1 MNHEY, CDR2 SVGEGT. V was cut by 5 bases and J by 1 base, with 13 bases left in between. The CDR3 DNA follows: TGTGCCAGCAGTGGAAGGGGGGGCGGCACAGATACGCAGTATTTT. Its protein is CASSGRGGGTDTQYF.

This clone occurred a few times. The rearrangement uses TRBV5-4 and TRBJ2-2; D is perhaps TRBD1 (6 bases). The CDR3 runs 16 residues. V was pared by 4 bases and J by 4 bases, with 17 bases between. The V gene's germline CDR1 is SGHNT and CDR2 YYREEE (reference sequence). The CDR3 sequence is CASSQAGAGVTGELFF. The CDR3 coding sequence is TGTGCCAGCAGCCAGGCAGGGGCAGGGGTCACCGGGGAGCTGTTTTTT.

The DNA for the CDR3 is TGTGCCAGCAGCCCGACAAGGGGGCCAACTGGAAACACCATATATTTT. Residues: CASSPTRGPTGNTIYF. V usage is TRBV7-9 and J usage is TRBJ1-3; TRBD1 agrees at 7 bases. Germline loops: CDR1 SEHNR, CDR2 FQNEAQ (reference sequence). This CDR3 contains 16 residues. Losses at the gene ends were 5 bases for V and 2 bases for J; bases not matched to a gene: 9. Full variable domain (rest looked up from reference TRBV7-9 and TRBJ1-3): DTGVSQNPRHKITKRGQNVTFRCDPISEHNRLYWYRQTLGQGPEFLTYFQNEAQLEKSRLLSDRFSAERPKGSFSTLEIQRTEQGDSAMYLCASSPTRGPTGNTIYFGEGSWLTVV.

V usage is TRBV6-2 or TRBV6-3 and J usage is TRBJ2-7; D possibly corresponds to TRBD1 (5 bases). Germline V CDR1 and CDR2: MNHEY, SVGEGT. The CDR3 loop spans 14 amino acids. V was clipped by 2 bases and J by 2 bases, with 10 bases between them. The CDR3, as DNA: TGTGCCAGCAGTTACGGGGCGGAAACCTACGAGCAGTACGTC. Amino acid sequence: CASSYGAETYEQYV.